This paragraph reports one TCR beta chain. This sample is drawn from a study of T cells after yellow fever vaccination. V was cut by 1 base and J by 3 bases, with 13 bases left in between. The CDR3 is made up of 16 amino acids. Germline V gene data show CDR1 as LNHNV and CDR2 as YYDKDF (reference sequence). Using its own MiXCR run on the 5' RACE reads, TCRdb lists one record per CDR3 protein. The repertoire holds roughly 250,000 distinct CDR3 sequences, with under 15% as singletons. The material sequenced was CD4+ T cells sorted from PBMCs, taken 45 days after the yellow fever booster vaccination. The chain has TRBV15 and TRBJ2-1; TRBD1 might be the D (6 bases). This receptor was taken from a man between 25 and 39 years old who received the YFV17D yellow fever vaccine. CDR3 sequence (DNA): TGTGCCACCAGCAGAGCAAACAGGGCCAACTACAATGAGCAGTTCTTC. Translating gives CATSRANRANYNEQFF.